Sequencing of this T cell receptor beta chain was carried out in a study of spatial heterogeneity in lung cancer. Study context: Sequences of the beta chain were consistently detected in greater numbers than alpha-chain sequences. The library had UMIs, and each TCR and UMI pair averaged more than ten raw reads.

This clonotype was observed many times. TCR cDNA molecules were tagged individually, and each one carried a unique molecular identifier. One entry per CDR3 protein results from TCRdb running MiXCR on the 5' RACE reads. The sample contains fewer than 40,000 distinct CDR3 sequences, around 7.2% of which appear only once. Stated time point: sample taken at primary tumor resection. Sequencing was performed on whole RNA extracted from tumor and nontumor lung tissue, or from frozen PBMC, and the material was left unsorted. Samples were obtained from around 72 donors, all untreated early-stage non-small cell lung cancer patients. V shed 0 bases and J 6 bases; nucleotides not matched to a gene: 1. Per the germline V gene, CDR1 is SGHRS and CDR2 is YFSETQ. The CDR3 sequence is 13 residues long.

The input for sequencing was PBMCs, taken at surgery. This receptor was identified in a male donor with early-stage non-small cell lung cancer. V gene TRBV5-1 combines with J gene TRBJ1-2, with 8 positions matching TRBD1. The CDR3 nucleotides read TGCGCCAGCAGCTTGGACAGGGGGAATGGCTACACCTTC. Its translation: CASSLDRGNGYTF.